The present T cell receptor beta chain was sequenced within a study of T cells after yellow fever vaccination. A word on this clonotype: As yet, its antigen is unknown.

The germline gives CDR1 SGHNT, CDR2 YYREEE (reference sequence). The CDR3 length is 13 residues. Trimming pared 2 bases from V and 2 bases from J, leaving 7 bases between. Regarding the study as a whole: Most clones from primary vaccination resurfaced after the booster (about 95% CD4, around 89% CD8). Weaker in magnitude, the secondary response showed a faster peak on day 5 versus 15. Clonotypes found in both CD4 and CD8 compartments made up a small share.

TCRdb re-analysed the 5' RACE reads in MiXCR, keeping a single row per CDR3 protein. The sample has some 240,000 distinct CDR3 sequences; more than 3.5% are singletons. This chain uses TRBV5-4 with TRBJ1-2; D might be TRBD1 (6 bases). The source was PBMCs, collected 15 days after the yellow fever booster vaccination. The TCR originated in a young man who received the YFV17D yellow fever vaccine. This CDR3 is CASSFDRNYGYTF. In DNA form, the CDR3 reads TGTGCCAGCAGCTTTGACAGGAACTATGGCTACACCTTC. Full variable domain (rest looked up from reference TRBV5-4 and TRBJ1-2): ETGVTQSPTHLIKTRGQQVTLRCSSQSGHNTVSWYQQALGQGPQFIFQYYREEENGRGNFPPRFSGLQFPNYSSELNVNALELDDSALYLCASSFDRNYGYTFGSGTRLTVV.